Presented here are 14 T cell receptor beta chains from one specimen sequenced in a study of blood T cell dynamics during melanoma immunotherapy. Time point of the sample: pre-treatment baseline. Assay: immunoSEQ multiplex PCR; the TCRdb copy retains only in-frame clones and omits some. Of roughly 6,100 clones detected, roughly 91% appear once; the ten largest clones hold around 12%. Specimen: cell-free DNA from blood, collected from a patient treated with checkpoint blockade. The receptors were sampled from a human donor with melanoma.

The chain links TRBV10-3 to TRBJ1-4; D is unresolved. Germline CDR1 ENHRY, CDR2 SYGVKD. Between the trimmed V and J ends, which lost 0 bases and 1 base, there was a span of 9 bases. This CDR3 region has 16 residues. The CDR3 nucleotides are TGTGCCATCAGTGAGTCGAAGAGACTAACTAATGAAAAACTGTTTTTT. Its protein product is CAISESKRLTNEKLFF.

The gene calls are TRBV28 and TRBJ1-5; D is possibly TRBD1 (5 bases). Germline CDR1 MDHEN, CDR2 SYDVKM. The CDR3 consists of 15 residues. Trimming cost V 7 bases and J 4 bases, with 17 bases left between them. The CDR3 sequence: CASIPLGTGNQPQHF. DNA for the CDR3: TGTGCCAGCATCCCCCTAGGGACCGGGAATCAGCCCCAGCATTTT. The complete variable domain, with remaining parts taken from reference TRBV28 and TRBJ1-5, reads DVKVTQSSRYLVKRTGEKVFLECVQDMDHENMFWYRQDPGLGLRLIYFSYDVKMKEKGDIPEGYSVSREKKERFSLILESASTNQTSMYLCASIPLGTGNQPQHFGDGTRLSIL.

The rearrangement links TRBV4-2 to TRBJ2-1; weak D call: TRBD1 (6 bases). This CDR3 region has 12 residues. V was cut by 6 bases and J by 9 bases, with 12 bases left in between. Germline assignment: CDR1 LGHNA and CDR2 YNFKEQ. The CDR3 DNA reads TGTGCCAGCAGTTCTATAGGGGGTGAGCAGTTCTTC. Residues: CASSSIGGEQFF.

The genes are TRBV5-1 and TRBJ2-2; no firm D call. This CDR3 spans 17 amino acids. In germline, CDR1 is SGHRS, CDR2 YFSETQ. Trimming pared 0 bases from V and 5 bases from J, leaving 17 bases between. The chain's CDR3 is CASSLVPPRSGTGELFF. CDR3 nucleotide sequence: TGCGCCAGCAGCTTGGTCCCCCCCCGAAGTGGGACCGGGGAGCTGTTTTTT.

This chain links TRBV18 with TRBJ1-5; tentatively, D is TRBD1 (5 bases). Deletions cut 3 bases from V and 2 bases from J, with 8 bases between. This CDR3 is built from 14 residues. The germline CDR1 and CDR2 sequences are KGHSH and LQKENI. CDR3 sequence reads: CASSPGPGNQPQHF. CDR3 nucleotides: TGTGCCAGCTCACCGGGGCCGGGCAATCAGCCCCAGCATTTT.

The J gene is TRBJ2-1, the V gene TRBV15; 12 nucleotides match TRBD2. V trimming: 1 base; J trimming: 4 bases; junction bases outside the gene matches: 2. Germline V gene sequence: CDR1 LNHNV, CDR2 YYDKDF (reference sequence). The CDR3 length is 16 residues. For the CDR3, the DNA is TGTGCCACCAGCAGAGTACTAGCGGGGGGTTACAATGAGCAGTTCTTC. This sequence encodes CATSRVLAGGYNEQFF.

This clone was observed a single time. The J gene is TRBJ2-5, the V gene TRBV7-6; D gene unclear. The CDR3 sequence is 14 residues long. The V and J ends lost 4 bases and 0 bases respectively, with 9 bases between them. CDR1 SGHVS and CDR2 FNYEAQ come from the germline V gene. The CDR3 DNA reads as TGTGCCAGCAGCTCCACAGCATACCAAGAGACCCAGTACTTC. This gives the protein CASSSTAYQETQYF.

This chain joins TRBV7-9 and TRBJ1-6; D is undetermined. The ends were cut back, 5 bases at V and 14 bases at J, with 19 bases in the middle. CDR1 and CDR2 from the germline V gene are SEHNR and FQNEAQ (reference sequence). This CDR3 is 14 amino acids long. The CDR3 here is CASSPGSVVLTLHF. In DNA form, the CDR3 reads TGTGCCAGCAGCCCCGGCTCCGTCGTATTGACCCTCCACTTT.

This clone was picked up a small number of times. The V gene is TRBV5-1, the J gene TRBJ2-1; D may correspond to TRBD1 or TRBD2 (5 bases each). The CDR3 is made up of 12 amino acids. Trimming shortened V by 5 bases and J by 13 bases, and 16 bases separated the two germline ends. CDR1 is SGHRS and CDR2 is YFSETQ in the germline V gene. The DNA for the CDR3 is TGCGCCAGCAGTCCAACAGGACTCGCTCAGTTCTTC. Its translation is CASSPTGLAQFF.

This chain's CDR3 is CASSLTGGRSGANVLTF. CDR3 DNA: TGTGCCAGTAGCCTGACAGGGGGCCGCTCTGGGGCCAACGTCCTGACTTTC. This sequence joins TRBV19 and TRBJ2-6; TRBD1 matches 10 bases. After removal of 6 bases from V and 0 bases from J, the junction contained 5 bases not matched to a gene. This CDR3 region has 17 residues. In germline, CDR1 is LNHDA, CDR2 SQIVND (reference sequence).

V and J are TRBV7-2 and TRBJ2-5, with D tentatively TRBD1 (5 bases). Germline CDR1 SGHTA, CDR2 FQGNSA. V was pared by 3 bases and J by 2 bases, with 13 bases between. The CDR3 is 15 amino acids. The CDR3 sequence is CASSLGQRQQETQYF. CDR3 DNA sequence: TGTGCCAGCAGCTTGGGGCAACGGCAGCAAGAGACCCAGTACTTC. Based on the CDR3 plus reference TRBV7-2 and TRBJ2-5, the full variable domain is GAGVSQSPSNKVTEKGKDVELRCDPISGHTALYWYRQSLGQGLEFLIYFQGNSAPDKSGLPSDRFSAERTGGSVSTLTIQRTQQEDSAVYLCASSLGQRQQETQYFGPGTRLLVL.

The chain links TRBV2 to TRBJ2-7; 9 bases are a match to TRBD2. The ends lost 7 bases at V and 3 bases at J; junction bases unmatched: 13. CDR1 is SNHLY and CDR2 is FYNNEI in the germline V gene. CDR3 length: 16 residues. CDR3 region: CASTMAGGPQSYEQYF. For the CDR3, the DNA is TGTGCCAGCACCATGGCGGGAGGGCCACAAAGCTACGAGCAGTACTTC.

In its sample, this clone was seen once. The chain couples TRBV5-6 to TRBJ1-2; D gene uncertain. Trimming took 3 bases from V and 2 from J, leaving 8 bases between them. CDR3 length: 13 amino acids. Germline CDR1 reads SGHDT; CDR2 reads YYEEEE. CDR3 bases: TGTGCCAGCAGCTCCGGGGAGAACTATGGCTACACCTTC. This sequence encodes CASSSGENYGYTF.

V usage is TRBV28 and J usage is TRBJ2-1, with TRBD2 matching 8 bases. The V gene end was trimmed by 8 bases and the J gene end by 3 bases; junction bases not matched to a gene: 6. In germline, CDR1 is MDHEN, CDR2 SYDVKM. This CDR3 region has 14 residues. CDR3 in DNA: TGTGCCAGCGAACCGGGACTAGACTACAATGAGCAGTTCTTC. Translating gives CASEPGLDYNEQFF.